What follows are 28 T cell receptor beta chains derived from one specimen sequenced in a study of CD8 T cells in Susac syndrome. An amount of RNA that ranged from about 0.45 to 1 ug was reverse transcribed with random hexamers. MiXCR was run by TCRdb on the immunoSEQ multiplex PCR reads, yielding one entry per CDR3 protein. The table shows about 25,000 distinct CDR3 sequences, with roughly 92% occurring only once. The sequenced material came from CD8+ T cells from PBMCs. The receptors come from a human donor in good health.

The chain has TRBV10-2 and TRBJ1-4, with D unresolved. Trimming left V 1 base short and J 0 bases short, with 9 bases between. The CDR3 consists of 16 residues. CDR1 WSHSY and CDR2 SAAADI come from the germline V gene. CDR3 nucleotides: TGCGCCAGCAGTGAGTTCCCGGGAGCAACTAATGAAAAACTGTTTTTT. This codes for CASSEFPGATNEKLFF.

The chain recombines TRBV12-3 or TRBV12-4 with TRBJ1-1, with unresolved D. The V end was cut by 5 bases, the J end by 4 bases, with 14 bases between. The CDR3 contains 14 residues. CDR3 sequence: CASSPGPPGTEAFF. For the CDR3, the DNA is TGTGCCAGCAGTCCCGGGCCACCCGGCACTGAAGCTTTCTTT.

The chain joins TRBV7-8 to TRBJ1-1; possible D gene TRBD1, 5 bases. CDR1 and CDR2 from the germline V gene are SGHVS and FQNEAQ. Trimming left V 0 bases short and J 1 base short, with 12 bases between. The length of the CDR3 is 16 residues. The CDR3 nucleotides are TGTGCCAGCAGCTTAGCGCGGGGACGGACGAACACTGAAGCTTTCTTT. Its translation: CASSLARGRTNTEAFF.

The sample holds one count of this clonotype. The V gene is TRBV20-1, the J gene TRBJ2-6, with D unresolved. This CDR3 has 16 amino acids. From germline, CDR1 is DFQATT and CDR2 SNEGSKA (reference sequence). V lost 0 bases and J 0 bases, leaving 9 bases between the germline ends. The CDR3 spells CSARDGGDSGANVLTF. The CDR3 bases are TGCAGTGCTAGAGATGGCGGCGACTCTGGGGCCAACGTCCTGACTTTC.

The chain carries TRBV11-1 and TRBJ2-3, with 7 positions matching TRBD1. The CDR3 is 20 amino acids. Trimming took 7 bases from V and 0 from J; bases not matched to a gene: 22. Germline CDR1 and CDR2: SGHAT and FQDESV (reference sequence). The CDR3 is CASTGPGKTGWKSSTDTQYF. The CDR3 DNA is TGTGCCAGCACCGGACCCGGCAAGACAGGGTGGAAATCTAGCACAGATACGCAGTATTTT. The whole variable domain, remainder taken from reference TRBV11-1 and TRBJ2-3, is EAEVAQSPRYKITEKSQAVAFWCDPISGHATLYWYRQILGQGPELLVQFQDESVVDDSQLPKDRFSAERLKGVDSTLKIQPAELGDSAMYLCASTGPGKTGWKSSTDTQYFGPGTRLTVL.

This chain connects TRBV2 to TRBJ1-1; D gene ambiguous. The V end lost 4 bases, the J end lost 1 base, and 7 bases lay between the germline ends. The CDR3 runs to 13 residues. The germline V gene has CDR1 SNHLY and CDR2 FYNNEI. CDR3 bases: TGTGCCAGCAGTGCCGGAGAGAACACTGAAGCTTTCTTT. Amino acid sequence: CASSAGENTEAFF. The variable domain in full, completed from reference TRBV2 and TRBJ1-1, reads EPEVTQTPSHQVTQMGQEVILRCVPISNHLYFYWYRQILGQKVEFLVSFYNNEISEKSEIFDDQFSVERPDGSNFTLKIRSTKLEDSAMYFCASSAGENTEAFFGQGTRLTVV.

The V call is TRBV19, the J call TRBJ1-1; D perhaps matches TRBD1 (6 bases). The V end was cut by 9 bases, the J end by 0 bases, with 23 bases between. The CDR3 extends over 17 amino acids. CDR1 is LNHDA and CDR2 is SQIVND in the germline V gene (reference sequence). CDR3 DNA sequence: TGTGCCAGCCTGACAGGCTCTTCCCGAGGGGTGAACACTGAAGCTTTCTTT. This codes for CASLTGSSRGVNTEAFF.

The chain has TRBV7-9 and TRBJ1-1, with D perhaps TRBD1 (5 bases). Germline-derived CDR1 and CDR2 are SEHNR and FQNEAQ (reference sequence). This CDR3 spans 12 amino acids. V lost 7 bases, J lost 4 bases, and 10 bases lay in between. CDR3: CASMAGRTEAFF. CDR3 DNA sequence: TGTGCCAGCATGGCGGGACGCACTGAAGCTTTCTTT.

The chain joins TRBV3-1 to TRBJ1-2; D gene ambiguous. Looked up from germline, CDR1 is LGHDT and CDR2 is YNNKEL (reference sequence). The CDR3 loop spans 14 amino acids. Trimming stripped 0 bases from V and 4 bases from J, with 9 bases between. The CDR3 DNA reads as TGTGCCAGCAGCCAAGATGCTGGGATCTATGGCTACACCTTC. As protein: CASSQDAGIYGYTF.

The CDR3 DNA follows: TGCGCCAGCAGCTATTGGAGGGACAGGGTTTCAGATACGCAGTATTTT. Translated, it gives CASSYWRDRVSDTQYF. The V gene is TRBV5-1, the J gene TRBJ2-3; 9 nucleotides line up with TRBD1. The CDR3 has 16 residues. Trimming cost V 3 bases and J 4 bases; bases outside gene matches: 9. Per the germline V gene, CDR1 is SGHRS and CDR2 is YFSETQ.

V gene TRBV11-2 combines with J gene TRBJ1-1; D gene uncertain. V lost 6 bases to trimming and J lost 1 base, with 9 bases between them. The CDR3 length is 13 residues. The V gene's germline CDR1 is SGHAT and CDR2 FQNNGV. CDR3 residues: CASRSDGNTEAFF. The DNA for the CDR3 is TGTGCCAGCAGATCTGACGGGAACACTGAAGCTTTCTTT.

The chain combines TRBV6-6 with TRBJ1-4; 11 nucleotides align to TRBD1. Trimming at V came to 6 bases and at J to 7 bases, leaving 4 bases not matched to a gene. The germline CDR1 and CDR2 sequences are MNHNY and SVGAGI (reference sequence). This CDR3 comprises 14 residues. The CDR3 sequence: CASSSDRGPEKLFF. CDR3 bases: TGTGCCAGCAGCTCGGACAGGGGGCCTGAAAAACTGTTTTTT.

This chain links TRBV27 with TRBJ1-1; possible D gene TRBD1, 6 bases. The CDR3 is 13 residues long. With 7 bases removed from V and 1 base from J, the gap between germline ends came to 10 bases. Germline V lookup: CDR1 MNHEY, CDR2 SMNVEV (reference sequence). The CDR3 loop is CASKDRSNTEAFF. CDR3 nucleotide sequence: TGTGCCAGCAAGGACAGATCGAACACTGAAGCTTTCTTT.

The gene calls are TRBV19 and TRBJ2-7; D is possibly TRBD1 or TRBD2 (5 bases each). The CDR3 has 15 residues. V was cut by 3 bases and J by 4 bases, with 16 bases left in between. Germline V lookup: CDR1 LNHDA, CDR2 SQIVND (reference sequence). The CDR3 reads CASSIGQGWRYEQYF. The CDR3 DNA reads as TGTGCCAGTAGTATCGGTCAGGGCTGGAGGTACGAGCAGTACTTC.

The CDR3 protein is CALAGVFDYGYTF. Here the CDR3 DNA reads TGTGCCCTGGCAGGGGTCTTCGACTATGGCTACACCTTC. J is TRBJ1-2 and V is TRBV2; the D gene is possibly TRBD1 (6 bases). V lost 11 bases to trimming and J lost 3 bases, with 16 bases between them. Germline V gene lookup returns CDR1 SNHLY and CDR2 FYNNEI. CDR3 length equals 13 residues.

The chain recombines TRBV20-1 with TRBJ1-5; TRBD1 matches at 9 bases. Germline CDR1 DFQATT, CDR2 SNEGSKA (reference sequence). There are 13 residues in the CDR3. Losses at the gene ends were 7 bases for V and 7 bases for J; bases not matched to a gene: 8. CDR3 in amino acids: CSVPQGAGQPQHF. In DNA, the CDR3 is TGCAGTGTTCCACAGGGGGCCGGACAGCCCCAGCATTTT.

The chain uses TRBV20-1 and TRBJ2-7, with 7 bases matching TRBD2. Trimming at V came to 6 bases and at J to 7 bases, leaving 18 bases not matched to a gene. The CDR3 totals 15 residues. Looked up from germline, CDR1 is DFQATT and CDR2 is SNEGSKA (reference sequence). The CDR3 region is CSAPMGGAGQGEQYF. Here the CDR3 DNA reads TGCAGTGCACCAATGGGGGGAGCGGGGCAGGGTGAGCAGTACTTC.

The CDR3 protein is CASSTNRDRASYGYTF. The CDR3 DNA reads as TGTGCCAGCAGTACAAACCGGGACAGGGCCAGCTATGGCTACACCTTC. This chain joins TRBV6-6 and TRBJ1-2; 9 nucleotides line up with TRBD1. The length of the CDR3 is 16 residues. V gave up 5 bases and J gave up 4 bases; unmatched junction bases: 11. CDR1 is MNHNY and CDR2 is SVGAGI in the germline V gene (reference sequence).

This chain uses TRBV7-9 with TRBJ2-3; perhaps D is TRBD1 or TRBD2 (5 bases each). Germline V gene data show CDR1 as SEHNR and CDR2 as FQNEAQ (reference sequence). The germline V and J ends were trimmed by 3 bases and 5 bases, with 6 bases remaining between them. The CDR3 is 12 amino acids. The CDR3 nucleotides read TGTGCCAGCAGCTTTGGGGGAGATACGCAGTATTTT. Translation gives CASSFGGDTQYF.

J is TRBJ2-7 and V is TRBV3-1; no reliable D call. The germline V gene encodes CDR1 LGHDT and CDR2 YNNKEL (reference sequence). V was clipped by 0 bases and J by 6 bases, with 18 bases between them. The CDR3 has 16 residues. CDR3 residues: CASSQDGMVRSPEQYF. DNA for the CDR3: TGTGCCAGCAGCCAAGATGGGATGGTACGGTCCCCCGAGCAGTACTTC.

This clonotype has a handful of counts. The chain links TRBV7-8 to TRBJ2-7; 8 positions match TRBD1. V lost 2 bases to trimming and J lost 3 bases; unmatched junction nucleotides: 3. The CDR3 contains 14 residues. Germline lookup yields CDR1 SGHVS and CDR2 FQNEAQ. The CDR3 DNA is TGTGCCAGCAGCTTACAGGGGGCTAACTACGAGCAGTACTTC. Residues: CASSLQGANYEQYF.

CDR3 in DNA: TGTGCCAGCAGCCTCACCGGGACAGGGGGGGAGACCCAGTACTTC. Its protein product is CASSLTGTGGETQYF. This chain links TRBV7-6 with TRBJ2-5; 11 bases fit TRBD1. Per the germline V gene, CDR1 is SGHVS and CDR2 is FNYEAQ. This CDR3 is 15 amino acids long. V shed 5 bases and J 5 bases; nucleotides not matched to a gene: 7.

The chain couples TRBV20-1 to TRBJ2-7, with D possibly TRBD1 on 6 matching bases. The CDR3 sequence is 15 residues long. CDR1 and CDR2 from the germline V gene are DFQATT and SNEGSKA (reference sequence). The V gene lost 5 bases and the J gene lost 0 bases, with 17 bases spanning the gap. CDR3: CSALYRQDISYEQYF. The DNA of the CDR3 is TGCAGTGCTCTCTATCGACAGGACATCTCCTACGAGCAGTACTTC.

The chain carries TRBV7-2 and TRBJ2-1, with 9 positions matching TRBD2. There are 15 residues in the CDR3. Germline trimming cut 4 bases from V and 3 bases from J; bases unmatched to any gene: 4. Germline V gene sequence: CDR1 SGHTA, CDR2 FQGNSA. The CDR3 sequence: CASSSFSGGYNEQFF. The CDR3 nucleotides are TGTGCCAGCAGCTCCTTTAGCGGGGGCTACAATGAGCAGTTCTTC.

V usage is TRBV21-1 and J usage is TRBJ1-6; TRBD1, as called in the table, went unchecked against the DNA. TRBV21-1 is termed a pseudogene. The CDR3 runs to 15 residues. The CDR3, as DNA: TGTGCCAGCAGGAGACCGGGACAGGCAGAGTGGTCCCTCCACTTT. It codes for CASRRPGQAEWSLHF.

CDR3 protein: CSARDFREFGTGFSGAFF. The CDR3 bases are TGCAGTGCTAGAGATTTTAGAGAGTTCGGGACAGGCTTCTCTGGAGCTTTCTTT. This rearrangement joins TRBV20-1 to TRBJ1-1; 8 bases fit TRBD1. CDR3 length: 18 amino acids. V shed 0 bases, J shed 10 bases, and the junction held 22 bases outside the gene matches. Germline values: CDR1 DFQATT, CDR2 SNEGSKA (reference sequence).

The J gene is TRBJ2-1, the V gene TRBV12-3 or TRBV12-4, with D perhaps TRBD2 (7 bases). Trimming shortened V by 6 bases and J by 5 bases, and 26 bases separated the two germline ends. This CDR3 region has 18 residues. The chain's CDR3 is CASSTPPPGGQKNNEQFF. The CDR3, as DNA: TGTGCCAGCAGCACTCCCCCTCCGGGGGGCCAAAAGAACAATGAGCAGTTCTTC.

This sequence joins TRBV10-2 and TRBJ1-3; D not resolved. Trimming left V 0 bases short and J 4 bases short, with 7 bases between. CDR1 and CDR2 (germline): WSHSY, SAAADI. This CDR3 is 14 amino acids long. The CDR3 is CASSESGGGNTIYF. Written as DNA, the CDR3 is TGCGCCAGCAGTGAGTCGGGCGGAGGAAACACCATATATTTT.